These 28 T cell receptor beta chains share one sample of origin, sequenced in a study of cytomegalovirus exposure and HLA in healthy donors (dated by TCRdb to about 2017). Library generation was performed with the immunoSEQ multiplex PCR assay. For the multiplex PCR, a mixture combining 60 forward primers for TCR Vbeta segments and 13 reverse primers for TCR Jbeta segments was used. The table comes from immuneACCESS by way of TCRdb, which keeps in-frame sequences with V and J called. Part of the clones is missing from these tables; in studies checked, under half for an unresolved V gene and the rest for unknown reasons. The sample table records under 200,000 clones; roughly four fifths of these occur just once. About 3% of the sample belongs to the ten largest clones. Sequencing was done on a sample of PBMCs. Source of these receptors: a woman in her fifties or sixties in good health and CMV-seropositive.

The J gene is TRBJ1-1, the V gene TRBV5-1; D is ambiguous. The germline V gene has CDR1 SGHRS and CDR2 YFSETQ. This CDR3 contains 13 residues. The germline V and J ends were trimmed by 0 bases and 0 bases, with 3 bases remaining between them. CDR3 sequence reads: CASSLGVNTEAFF. The CDR3 coding sequence is TGCGCCAGCAGCTTGGGAGTGAACACTGAAGCTTTCTTT.

V and J are TRBV7-9 and TRBJ1-5; D call uncertain. This CDR3 comprises 16 residues. Germline loops: CDR1 SEHNR, CDR2 FQNEAQ (reference sequence). Trimming took off 5 bases at V and 1 base at J, with 15 bases between the two ends. The CDR3 loop reads CASSMGSPLSNQPQHF. The CDR3 bases are TGTGCCAGCAGCATGGGCAGCCCACTGAGCAATCAGCCCCAGCATTTT.

This clone was detected only a few times. Other DNA sequences from this sample encode an identical CDR3 as well. V and J are TRBV9 and TRBJ2-6; 7 bases line up with TRBD1. V shed 0 bases, J shed 5 bases, and the junction held 2 bases outside the gene matches. The germline CDR1 and CDR2 sequences are SGDLS and YYNGEE. This CDR3 contains 15 residues. The CDR3 protein is CASSVEGGRANVLTF. The CDR3 DNA is TGTGCCAGCAGCGTAGAAGGGGGCAGGGCCAACGTCCTGACTTTC.

This clone was detected only a few times. V usage is TRBV6-5 and J usage is TRBJ2-2; no definite D call. Germline V gene lookup returns CDR1 MNHEY and CDR2 SVGAGI. Trimming removed 5 bases from V and 10 bases from J, with 11 bases in between. This CDR3 spans 12 amino acids. CDR3: CASSPEAEELFF. The CDR3 DNA reads TGTGCCAGCAGTCCCGAGGCCGAGGAGCTGTTTTTT.

The V gene is TRBV2, the J gene TRBJ2-3; 7 bases line up with TRBD1. The J segment lost 0 bases and the V segment lost 5 bases, leaving 5 bases of the junction unmatched. Germline V lookup: CDR1 SNHLY, CDR2 FYNNEI. The CDR3 is made up of 15 amino acids. This chain's CDR3 is CASSWDSYSTDTQYF. In DNA form, the CDR3 reads TGTGCCAGCAGTTGGGACAGCTATAGCACAGATACGCAGTATTTT.

The V and J genes are TRBV6-1 and TRBJ1-2; 9 positions agree with TRBD1. Germline V lookup: CDR1 MNHNS, CDR2 SASEGT. Losses at the gene ends were 7 bases for V and 4 bases for J; bases not matched to a gene: 1. This CDR3 region has 12 residues. The DNA for the CDR3 is TGTGCCAGCAAGGGACAGGGCTATGGCTACACCTTC. Translating gives CASKGQGYGYTF.

J is TRBJ2-1 and V is TRBV5-1; TRBD2 matches at 9 bases. The V segment lost 0 bases and the J segment 7 bases; nucleotides outside the gene matches: 8. The length of the CDR3 is 16 residues. Germline V gene data show CDR1 as SGHRS and CDR2 as YFSETQ. Here the CDR3 reads CASSLAGGGAENEQFF. DNA for the CDR3: TGCGCCAGCAGCTTGGCCGGCGGGGGGGCAGAGAATGAGCAGTTCTTC.

The chain recombines TRBV27 with TRBJ2-1; 7 nucleotides align to TRBD1. With V trimmed by 4 bases and J by 0 bases, 3 bases remained unmatched. There are 15 residues in the CDR3. CDR1 is MNHEY and CDR2 is SMNVEV in the germline V gene (reference sequence). The CDR3 here is CASSSGGFSYNEQFF. The CDR3 DNA reads as TGTGCCAGCAGTTCAGGGGGTTTCTCCTACAATGAGCAGTTCTTC.

This chain connects TRBV14 to TRBJ2-7; D gene unclear. CDR3 length: 13 residues. The ends were cut back, 1 base at V and 3 bases at J, with 7 bases in the middle. Germline V gene sequence: CDR1 SGHDN, CDR2 FVKESK. The CDR3 loop is CASSQGDGYEQYF. In DNA form, the CDR3 reads TGTGCCAGCAGCCAAGGAGATGGCTACGAGCAGTACTTC.

The V and J genes are TRBV5-6 and TRBJ1-2, with D possibly being TRBD1 (6 bases). From germline, CDR1 is SGHDT and CDR2 YYEEEE. V shed 6 bases and J shed 4 bases, with 22 bases lying between them. The CDR3 covers 16 residues. CDR3 bases: TGTGCCAGCATCCCTGGGACACCCGGAGGCGGCTATGGCTACACCTTC. It translates to CASIPGTPGGGYGYTF.

This chain joins TRBV18 and TRBJ1-1; tentative D call: TRBD1 (6 bases). The V end lost 6 bases, the J end lost 3 bases, and 17 bases lay between the germline ends. Germline CDR1 reads KGHSH; CDR2 reads LQKENI. The CDR3 has 15 amino acids. DNA of the CDR3: TGTGCCAGCTCGGCTTTGGGGGCTGGGTACACTGAAGCTTTCTTT. Its translation: CASSALGAGYTEAFF.

DNA of the CDR3: TGTGCCAGCAGTGAAGCTGGAGGGAGCAATCAGCCCCAGCATTTT. This translates into CASSEAGGSNQPQHF. The rearrangement uses TRBV6-1 and TRBJ1-5; D call uncertain. The CDR3 is 15 amino acids. The V end lost 0 bases, the J end lost 1 base, and 7 bases lay between the germline ends. Germline V CDR1 and CDR2: MNHNS, SASEGT.

Remarks on this clone: The germline gene is not matched at one end of the junction; a read error may be the cause. This chain connects TRBV4-1 to TRBJ2-3; D might be TRBD1 (5 bases). The CDR3 totals 16 residues. Germline CDR1 reads MGHRA; CDR2 reads YSYEKL. The CDR3 nucleotides read TGCGCCAGCAGCCAGTTACTTGGGGCTGGCACACATACGCAGTATTTT. Translation: CASSQLLGAGTHTQYF.

The V and J genes are TRBV15 and TRBJ2-1; 7 positions match TRBD1. The CDR3 is made up of 14 amino acids. CDR1 and CDR2 from the germline V gene are LNHNV and YYDKDF (reference sequence). V shed 5 bases, J shed 9 bases, and the junction held 10 bases outside the gene matches. The CDR3 loop reads CATSHRGVAVEQFF. The DNA of the CDR3 is TGTGCCACCAGCCACAGGGGAGTCGCGGTTGAGCAGTTCTTC.

This clone is a singleton in its sample. The genes are TRBV5-1 and TRBJ2-7; perhaps TRBD1 as D (5 bases). Germline loops: CDR1 SGHRS, CDR2 YFSETQ. The CDR3 is 15 residues long. V was trimmed by 0 bases and J by 3 bases, leaving 13 bases between them. This chain's CDR3 is CASSLGPGQNYEQYF. In DNA form, the CDR3 reads TGCGCCAGCAGCTTGGGTCCAGGACAAAACTACGAGCAGTACTTC.

This clone was detected a few times. V is TRBV5-4 and J is TRBJ1-4; D call uncertain. The V end lost 4 bases, the J end lost 0 bases, and 13 bases lay between the germline ends. The CDR3 consists of 16 residues. CDR1 is SGHNT, CDR2 YYREEE, per germline (reference sequence). In nucleotides, the CDR3 is TGTGCCAGCAGCCCCGCGCCGGGTGCAACTAATGAAAAACTGTTTTTT. Translation: CASSPAPGATNEKLFF.

The chain uses TRBV7-8 and TRBJ2-7; 9 positions match TRBD2. The germline CDR1 and CDR2 sequences are SGHVS and FQNEAQ. J gave up 0 bases and V 5 bases, and 5 bases lay outside the gene matches. The CDR3 has 15 residues. CDR3: CASSQPGLASYEQYF. The CDR3 region has the DNA TGTGCCAGCAGCCAACCGGGACTAGCCTCCTACGAGCAGTACTTC. Together with reference TRBV7-8 and TRBJ2-7, the CDR3 gives the full variable domain: GAGVSQSPRYKVAKRGQDVALRCDPISGHVSLFWYQQALGQGPEFLTYFQNEAQLDKSGLPSDRFFAERPEGSVSTLKIQRTQQEDSAVYLCASSQPGLASYEQYFGPGTRLTVT.

This chain links TRBV18 with TRBJ2-3, with a weak D call TRBD2 (5 bases). Trimming cost V 6 bases and J 4 bases, with 17 bases left between them. The CDR3 contains 15 residues. Germline V gives CDR1 KGHSH, CDR2 LQKENI. The CDR3 here is CASSEDGVPPDTQYF. The DNA of the CDR3 is TGTGCCAGCTCCGAGGACGGGGTTCCCCCAGATACGCAGTATTTT.

The chain has TRBV5-1 and TRBJ1-2, with unresolved D. This CDR3 contains 15 residues. Per germline, CDR1 SGHRS and CDR2 YFSETQ. V lost 1 base and J lost 0, with 10 bases in between. The CDR3 nucleotides read TGCGCCAGCAGCTTGTCACCGGGAGCTAACTATGGCTACACCTTC. As protein: CASSLSPGANYGYTF.

V and J are TRBV9 and TRBJ2-2; TRBD2 matches at 12 bases. The CDR3 has 15 residues. Germline values: CDR1 SGDLS, CDR2 YYNGEE. Losses at the gene ends were 3 bases for V and 12 bases for J; bases not matched to a gene: 9. CDR3 in DNA: TGTGCCAGCAGCGAGAGCCTAGCGGGGGGGACGAAGCTGTTTTTT. Translating it yields CASSESLAGGTKLFF.

V gene TRBV5-1 combines with J gene TRBJ1-1; 8 bases agree with TRBD1. The CDR3 is made up of 15 amino acids. The ends lost 0 bases at V and 3 bases at J; junction bases unmatched: 4. Germline CDR1 is SGHRS and CDR2 is YFSETQ. The CDR3 bases are TGCGCCAGCAGCTTGGACGGACAGGGCCACACTGAAGCTTTCTTT. Translation gives CASSLDGQGHTEAFF. The full variable domain, completed using reference TRBV5-1 and TRBJ1-1, is KAGVTQTPRYLIKTRGQQVTLSCSPISGHRSVSWYQQTPGQGLQFLFEYFSETQRNKGNFPGRFSGRQFSNSRSEMNVSTLELGDSALYLCASSLDGQGHTEAFFGQGTRLTVV.

The CDR3 bases are TGTGCCAGCAGCTTGACAGTTCAAGAGACCCAGTACTTC. It yields the protein CASSLTVQETQYF. V usage is TRBV5-6 and J usage is TRBJ2-5; no reliable D call. Germline CDR1 and CDR2: SGHDT and YYEEEE. V dropped 1 base and J dropped 2 bases, with 6 bases sitting between them. This CDR3 spans 13 amino acids.

This sequence joins TRBV13 and TRBJ1-2, with D perhaps TRBD1 (6 bases). Germline values: CDR1 PRHDT, CDR2 FYEKMQ (reference sequence). The CDR3 runs 15 residues. V was cut by 4 bases and J by 4 bases, with 16 bases left in between. The DNA of the CDR3 is TGTGCCAGCAGCTCCCAGGGGCGTGGGAGCTATGGCTACACCTTC. Translated: CASSSQGRGSYGYTF.

DNA of the CDR3: TGTGCCAGCAGCTTAGTTTTAGCGGGGGTGAATGAGCAGTTCTTC. Translation: CASSLVLAGVNEQFF. The V and J genes are TRBV7-9 and TRBJ2-1, with 9 bases identical to TRBD2. CDR3 size: 15 residues. V was clipped by 1 base and J by 7 bases; unmatched bases: 5. The germline V gene encodes CDR1 SEHNR and CDR2 FQNEAQ (reference sequence).

The table lists this clone with a few counts. The V and J genes are TRBV11-2 and TRBJ1-4, with a tentative D call TRBD1 (5 bases). The CDR3 is made up of 16 amino acids. Germline V lookup: CDR1 SGHAT, CDR2 FQNNGV. V lost 2 bases, J lost 4 bases, and 14 bases lay in between. The CDR3 bases are TGTGCCAGCAGCTTACTGGGGCAGGGTTATAATGAAAAACTGTTTTTT. Translated, it gives CASSLLGQGYNEKLFF.

This rearrangement joins TRBV18 to TRBJ2-7, with 10 bases matching TRBD1. Germline CDR1 is KGHSH and CDR2 is LQKENI. The CDR3 extends over 15 amino acids. Unmatched junction bases numbered 2, after V lost 3 bases and J lost 0 bases. The CDR3 loop is CASSPDRGLSYEQYF. The DNA for the CDR3 is TGTGCCAGCTCACCCGACAGGGGGCTCTCCTACGAGCAGTACTTC.

The J gene is TRBJ1-1, the V gene TRBV6-1; 9 nucleotides line up with TRBD1. The germline V gene encodes CDR1 MNHNS and CDR2 SASEGT. This CDR3 is 13 amino acids long. V shed 4 bases, J shed 6 bases, and the junction held 3 bases outside the gene matches. DNA for the CDR3: TGTGCCAGCAGTGTTACAGGGGGCTCTGAAGCTTTCTTT. Amino acid sequence: CASSVTGGSEAFF.

This sequence joins TRBV4-1 and TRBJ2-5; tentatively, D is TRBD1 (6 bases). From germline, CDR1 is MGHRA and CDR2 YSYEKL. Trimming removed 4 bases from V and 5 bases from J, with 11 bases in between. This CDR3 is 13 amino acids long. The CDR3 here is CASSPQRGETQYF. The CDR3 DNA follows: TGCGCCAGCAGCCCTCAAAGGGGGGAGACCCAGTACTTC.